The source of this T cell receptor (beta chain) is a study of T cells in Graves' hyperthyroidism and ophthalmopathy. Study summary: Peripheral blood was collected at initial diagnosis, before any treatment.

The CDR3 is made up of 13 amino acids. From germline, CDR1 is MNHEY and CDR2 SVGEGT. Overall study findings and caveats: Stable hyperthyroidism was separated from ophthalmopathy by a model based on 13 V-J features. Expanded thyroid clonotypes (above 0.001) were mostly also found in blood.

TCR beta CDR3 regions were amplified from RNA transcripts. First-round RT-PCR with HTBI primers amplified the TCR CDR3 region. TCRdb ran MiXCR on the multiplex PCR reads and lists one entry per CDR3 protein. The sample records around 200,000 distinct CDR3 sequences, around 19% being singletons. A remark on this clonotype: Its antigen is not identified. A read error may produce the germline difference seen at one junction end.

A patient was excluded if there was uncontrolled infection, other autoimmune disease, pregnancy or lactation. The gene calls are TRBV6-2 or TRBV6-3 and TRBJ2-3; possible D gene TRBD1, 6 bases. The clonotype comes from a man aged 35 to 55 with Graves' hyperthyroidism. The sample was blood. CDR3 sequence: CVSSYRDADTQYF. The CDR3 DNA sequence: TGTGTCAGCAGTTACAGGGACGCAGATACGCAGTATTTT.